These 13 T cell receptor beta chains share one sample of origin, sequenced in a study of OX40 agonist ivuxolimab in advanced cancers. The repertoire was sequenced with immunoSEQ multiplex PCR; TCRdb's copy has only in-frame clones and lacks some. The table includes 22,000 or so clones, roughly 88% detected once. Sample: CD4+ or CD8+ T cells sorted from blood, taken in a trial of the OX40 agonist ivuxolimab. The receptors come from an adult with an advanced solid tumor such as melanoma, head and neck, liver or kidney cancer.

CDR3 residues: CASSYGANYGYTF. CDR3 in DNA: TGTGCCAGCAGTTACGGGGCTAACTATGGCTACACCTTC. The V gene is TRBV6-5, the J gene TRBJ1-2; D unclear. V was pared by 2 bases and J by 0 bases, with 4 bases between. CDR1 MNHEY and CDR2 SVGAGI come from the germline V gene. The CDR3 sequence is 13 residues long.

The table lists this clone with a few counts. This chain joins TRBV11-1 and TRBJ2-5, with D possibly matching TRBD2 (5 bases). Germline V gives CDR1 SGHAT, CDR2 FQDESV (reference sequence). The ends were cut back, 4 bases at V and 4 bases at J, with 13 bases in the middle. The CDR3 contains 14 residues. CDR3 nucleotides: TGTGCCAGCAGCTCCTTTGGGAGTAGAGAGACCCAGTACTTC. This gives the protein CASSSFGSRETQYF.

J is TRBJ2-7 and V is TRBV5-1; TRBD1 matches 11 bases. Germline CDR1 reads SGHRS; CDR2 reads YFSETQ. Trimming removed 0 bases from V and 7 bases from J; junction bases left unmatched: 6. The CDR3 contains 15 residues. CDR3 bases: TGCGCCAGCAGCTTGGATGGACAGGGGGCGAGGGAGCAGTACTTC. Its translation: CASSLDGQGAREQYF.

This chain links TRBV2 with TRBJ2-7; D possibly corresponds to TRBD2 (5 bases). CDR1 and CDR2 from the germline V gene are SNHLY and FYNNEI. This CDR3 has 14 residues. The ends were cut back, 7 bases at V and 0 bases at J, with 13 bases in the middle. The CDR3 nucleotides are TGTGCCAGCACCGACCCTCGGGGCTCCTACGAGCAGTACTTC. This sequence encodes CASTDPRGSYEQYF.

The V and J genes are TRBV27 and TRBJ1-1; 7 nucleotides align to TRBD1. Trimming cost V 5 bases and J 7 bases; bases outside gene matches: 10. The length of the CDR3 is 14 residues. The germline gives CDR1 MNHEY, CDR2 SMNVEV (reference sequence). CDR3 DNA: TGTGCCAGCAGTCGACAGGGTATCTACCTTGAAGCTTTCTTT. It specifies CASSRQGIYLEAFF.

J is TRBJ2-3 and V is TRBV6-1; 10 bases are shared with TRBD2. CDR3 size: 14 residues. Trimming cost V 7 bases and J 0 bases; bases outside gene matches: 1. The V gene's germline CDR1 is MNHNS and CDR2 SASEGT. The CDR3 DNA sequence: TGTGCCAGCACTAGCGGGGGAAGCACAGATACGCAGTATTTT. Its translation: CASTSGGSTDTQYF.

This clone came up once. CDR3: CASRGVTDTQYF. DNA for the CDR3: TGTGCCAGCAGGGGGGTGACAGATACGCAGTATTTT. The V call is TRBV6-5, the J call TRBJ2-3; the D gene could be TRBD1 or TRBD2 (5 bases each). This CDR3 region has 12 residues. In germline, CDR1 is MNHEY, CDR2 SVGAGI. With 6 bases removed from V and 3 bases from J, the gap between germline ends came to 7 bases.

The rearrangement joins TRBV19 to TRBJ2-2; 9 positions agree with TRBD1. The V and J ends lost 5 bases and 2 bases, in that order; junction bases with no gene match: 3. Germline CDR1 and CDR2: LNHDA and SQIVND (reference sequence). CDR3 length: 15 amino acids. The CDR3 spells CASSGDRVNTGELFF. The CDR3 DNA follows: TGTGCCAGTAGTGGGGACAGGGTTAACACCGGGGAGCTGTTTTTT.

The chain employs TRBV6-6 and TRBJ1-6; the match to TRBD1 covers 7 bases. Trimming removed 8 bases from V and 4 bases from J; junction bases left unmatched: 8. Germline CDR1 MNHNY, CDR2 SVGAGI (reference sequence). This CDR3 contains 15 residues. The CDR3 here is CASCTGTEYNSPLHF. The CDR3, as DNA: TGTGCCAGCTGTACCGGGACAGAGTATAATTCACCCCTCCACTTT.

This clone has more than one count but fewer than ten. V usage is TRBV9 and J usage is TRBJ2-7; D is possibly TRBD2 (6 bases). Looked up from germline, CDR1 is SGDLS and CDR2 is YYNGEE. V was trimmed by 4 bases and J by 0 bases, leaving 11 bases between them. The CDR3 loop spans 14 amino acids. DNA of the CDR3: TGTGCCAGCAGCACCGGGACTTTCTCCTACGAGCAGTACTTC. The encoded protein is CASSTGTFSYEQYF.

The V call is TRBV5-1, the J call TRBJ2-7, with 7 bases lining up with TRBD1. Germline lookup yields CDR1 SGHRS and CDR2 YFSETQ. The CDR3 spans 14 residues. V shed 5 bases, J shed 3 bases, and the junction held 8 bases outside the gene matches. The chain's CDR3 is CASRLTGKLYEQYF. CDR3 nucleotides: TGCGCCAGCAGACTGACAGGGAAACTCTACGAGCAGTACTTC.

The count of this clone is one. V gene TRBV6-1 combines with J gene TRBJ2-6; the D call may be TRBD1 or TRBD2 (5 bases each). The ends were cut back, 8 bases at V and 0 bases at J, with 8 bases in the middle. Germline V lookup: CDR1 MNHNS, CDR2 SASEGT. The CDR3 is made up of 14 amino acids. CDR3 nucleotides: TGTGCCAGCGGGGGAATCTCTGGGGCCAACGTCCTGACTTTC. Translating gives CASGGISGANVLTF.

The V and J genes are TRBV4-1 and TRBJ1-1, with D uncertain. The CDR3 covers 13 residues. Germline values: CDR1 MGHRA, CDR2 YSYEKL. V lost 1 base and J 3 bases, leaving 6 bases between the germline ends. The CDR3: CASSQGPHTEAFF. For the CDR3, the DNA is TGCGCCAGCAGCCAAGGCCCCCACACTGAAGCTTTCTTT.